This is a list of T cell receptor beta chains from one sample in a study of graft-versus-host responses after intestinal transplantation. No cognate antigen is known for these TCRs. TCRdb keeps only in-frame clones here, not all; method: immunoSEQ multiplex PCR. The sample shows 90,000 to 150,000 clones, 80% to 95% of them seen only once. The sample was unstimulated CD4+ T cells sorted from spleen or lymph node cells, taken before intestinal transplant. These receptors originate from a human donor who received an intestinal transplant. The CDR3 runs from the conserved cysteine through the conserved F or W. The size entry is marked missing in some rows and otherwise reads once, few, many or a size class.

v_gene	abundance	j_gene	CDR3aa
TRBV6-5	.	TRBJ2-4	CASRQENIQYF
TRBV7-9	once	TRBJ1-3	CASSLALLGAGPFGNTIYF
TRBV18	.	TRBJ1-2	CASSPGNRASYGYTF
TRBV7-2	.	TRBJ1-1	CASSLVTGGAAEAFF
TRBV5-6	.	TRBJ2-5	CASSYSWGTRRGPQETQYF
TRBV30	.	TRBJ1-2	CTLGSNYGYTF
TRBV28	.	TRBJ1-4	CASTSIILGGPFNEKLFF
TRBV27	.	TRBJ1-2	CASGFDSTNYGYTF
TRBV18	few	TRBJ2-5	CASSPGTSGIETQYF
TRBV19	.	TRBJ2-7	CASSMSGNEQYF
TRBV7-9	.	TRBJ1-1	CASSRSTNTEAFF
TRBV7-9	.	TRBJ1-5	CASSLGSGWGQPQHF
TRBV28	.	TRBJ1-2	CASSEANIGYTF
TRBV30	.	TRBJ2-1	CAWSLFASSWTYNEQFF
TRBV7-8	.	TRBJ2-1	CASSLGQAPYNEQFF
TRBV9	.	TRBJ2-1	CASSQEGEGKQFF
TRBV1	.	TRBJ2-7	CTSSPPLPEQYF
TRBV19	few	TRBJ2-1	CASSIESGRNEQFF
TRBV28	.	TRBJ1-5	CASRITGNLARTYSNQPQHF
TRBV7-6	.	TRBJ2-5	CASSEDIQETQYF
TRBV14	.	TRBJ2-7	CASSHGQGFNEQYF
TRBV6-5	.	TRBJ2-7	CASSRGAHEQYF
TRBV27	.	TRBJ1-2	CASSLRTGALGYTF
TRBV28	.	TRBJ1-1	CASSPPVLNTEAFF
TRBV21-1	once	TRBJ1-2	CASRPKGVQGNYGYTF
TRBV6-5	.	TRBJ2-5	CASSYPGTSGRQTQYF
TRBV2	.	TRBJ2-5	CASSPQETQYF
TRBV28	.	TRBJ1-3	CASSLWSNRDHTIYF
TRBV5-1	.	TRBJ2-3	CASSSTLAGTGYTQYF
TRBV2	.	TRBJ2-5	CASSARTNEETQYF
TRBV5-6	.	TRBJ1-2	CASSLAGIGGVYGFTF
TRBV19	.	TRBJ2-2	CASSPRQGVAGELFF
TRBV18	.	TRBJ2-1	CASSPPGLPRGDEQFF
TRBV27	.	TRBJ1-5	CASSLSGPLNQPQHF
TRBV5-1	.	TRBJ2-7	CASSLTGGAGEQYF
TRBV6-1	.	TRBJ1-4	CASSEARGLTNEKLFF
TRBV19	.	TRBJ1-5	CASSIDLGPQGNQPQHF
TRBV7-6	.	TRBJ1-5	CASSLWREPQHF
TRBV30	.	TRBJ1-4	CAWSVGGASEKLFF
TRBV25-1	.	TRBJ1-5	CATQGGRDQPQHF
TRBV30	.	TRBJ2-7	CAWSFLYEQYF
TRBV18	few	TRBJ2-7	CASSPRTGSSYEQYF
TRBV7-7	.	TRBJ2-2	CASSFSSGGNTGELFF